These 2 T cell receptor beta chains came from one sample sequenced in a study of blood T cell repertoires in COVID-19. TCRdb's table, derived via immunoSEQ multiplex PCR, lists solely in-frame clones and lacks some. The data contain approximately 210,000 clones, roughly nine tenths of them singletons. Sequenced material: peripheral blood. These TCRs come from a woman in her 70s with acute or convalescent COVID-19.

The chain recombines TRBV3-1 (or the pseudogene TRBV3-2) with TRBJ2-1; D gene unclear. Germline V gene data show CDR1 as LGHDT and CDR2 as YNNKEL (reference sequence). Trimming pared 0 bases from V and 13 bases from J, leaving 7 bases between. CDR3 length: 11 amino acids. The CDR3 loop reads CASSQDALQFF. CDR3 coding DNA: TGTGCCAGCAGCCAAGATGCCCTACAGTTCTTC.

The chain combines TRBV3-1 (or the pseudogene TRBV3-2) with TRBJ1-1, with 7 bases aligning to TRBD1. Germline V gene data show CDR1 as LGHDT and CDR2 as YNNKEL (reference sequence). The V segment lost 2 bases and the J segment 10 bases; nucleotides outside the gene matches: 10. The CDR3 contains 14 residues. The CDR3 DNA sequence: TGTGCCAGCAGCCAAAGAGGGGAGACAGGGACAGCTTTCTTT. It specifies CASSQRGETGTAFF.